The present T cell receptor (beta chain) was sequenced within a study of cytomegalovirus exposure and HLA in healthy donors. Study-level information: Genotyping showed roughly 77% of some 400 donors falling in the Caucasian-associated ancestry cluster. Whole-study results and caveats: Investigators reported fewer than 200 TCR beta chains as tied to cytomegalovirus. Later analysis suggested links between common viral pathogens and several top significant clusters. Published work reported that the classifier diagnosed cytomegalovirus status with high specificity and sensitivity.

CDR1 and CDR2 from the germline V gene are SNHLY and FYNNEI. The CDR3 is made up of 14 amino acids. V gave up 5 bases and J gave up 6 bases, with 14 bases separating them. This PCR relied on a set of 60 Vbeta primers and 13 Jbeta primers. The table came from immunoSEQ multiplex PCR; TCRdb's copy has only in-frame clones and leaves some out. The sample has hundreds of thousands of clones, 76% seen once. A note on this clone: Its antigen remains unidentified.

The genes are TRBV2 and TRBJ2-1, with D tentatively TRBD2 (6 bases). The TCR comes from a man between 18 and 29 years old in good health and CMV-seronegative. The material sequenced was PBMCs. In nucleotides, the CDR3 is TGTGCCAGCAGTTTGCTAGTCGGGAGCAATGAGCAGTTCTTC. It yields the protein CASSLLVGSNEQFF. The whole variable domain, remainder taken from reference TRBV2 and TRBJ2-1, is EPEVTQTPSHQVTQMGQEVILRCVPISNHLYFYWYRQILGQKVEFLVSFYNNEISEKSEIFDDQFSVERPDGSNFTLKIRSTKLEDSAMYFCASSLLVGSNEQFFGPGTRLTVL.